The entry that follows covers one T cell receptor beta chain sequence. Other DNA sequences in the sample encode the same CDR3. This sample was included in a study of cytomegalovirus exposure and HLA in healthy donors. TCRdb keeps only in-frame clones here, not all; method: immunoSEQ multiplex PCR. The table lists some 250,000 clones, around 90% of them singletons. The sequenced sample consisted of PBMCs. The TCR sequence derives from a woman younger than 35 in good health and CMV-seronegative.

Here the CDR3 reads CASTRGNQPQHF. DNA of the CDR3: TGTGCCAGCACACGGGGCAATCAGCCCCAGCATTTT. J is TRBJ1-5 and V is TRBV28; D is ambiguous. The CDR3 consists of 12 residues. Trimming pared 7 bases from V and 2 bases from J, leaving 6 bases between. CDR1 and CDR2 from the germline V gene are MDHEN and SYDVKM.